This T cell receptor beta chain was observed in a study of T cell repertoires in cytomegalovirus infection. Study at large: Public signatures in TCR beta pointed to CMV infection and matching HLA type.

Comment on this clonotype: What it binds is not known.

TCRdb ran MiXCR on the reads and lists one entry per CDR3 protein. Counted here are some 560,000 distinct CDR3 sequences, around 40% occurring once; the ten biggest clones make up about half. Study results and caveats: Within the response measured ex vivo, HLA-C-restricted CMV-specific TCR beta clonotypes were dominant. Accumulated public TCR beta family frequency recognized individuals carrying CMV together with the relevant HLA.

After removal of 3 bases from V and 2 bases from J, the junction contained 8 bases not matched to a gene. This CDR3 is built from 16 residues. CDR1 and CDR2 from the germline V gene are SGHTA and FQGNSA. The receptor's source is a human donor in good health (CMV status not recorded). Some clones in this sample may be carry-over from other donors' samples. V and J are TRBV7-2 and TRBJ2-3; 7 bases are shared with TRBD2. Source: cultured PBMCs, taken from culture after CMV antigen stimulation. The CDR3 region is CASSLGGAWITDTQYF. CDR3 DNA: TGTGCCAGCAGCTTGGGAGGGGCGTGGATCACAGATACGCAGTATTTT.